This T cell receptor (beta chain) is from a study of blood T cells in healthy people across ages. Concerning this clonotype itself: Its antigen is undetermined.

CDR1 and CDR2 (germline): ENHRY, SYGVKD. The CDR3 extends over 14 amino acids. Study-level results: Because donor CMV status was unknown, expanded clonotype changes were possibly confounded.

A second PCR, run for roughly 7 to 12 cycles, used a sample-barcoded 5' primer plus a J-beta primer mix. All cDNA molecules were each tagged by a template-switch adaptor with 12 random nucleotides. Sequencing of every sample gave 2.5 million or more CDR3-containing paired-end reads. TCRdb reanalysed the 5' RACE reads using MiXCR and keeps one entry per CDR3 protein. Here the sample spans around 870,000 distinct CDR3 sequences, about 30% being singletons. The V and J genes are TRBV10-3 and TRBJ2-7; D gene uncertain. Judging by the DNA end, TRBJ2-5 fits better; the J call may be wrong. Material: blood. This TCR came from a woman of 80 years or more in good health. The CDR3 DNA follows: TGTGCCATCAGTGAGTTAGGACCTCAAGAGACCCAGTACTTC. Its translation is CAISELGPQETQYF.